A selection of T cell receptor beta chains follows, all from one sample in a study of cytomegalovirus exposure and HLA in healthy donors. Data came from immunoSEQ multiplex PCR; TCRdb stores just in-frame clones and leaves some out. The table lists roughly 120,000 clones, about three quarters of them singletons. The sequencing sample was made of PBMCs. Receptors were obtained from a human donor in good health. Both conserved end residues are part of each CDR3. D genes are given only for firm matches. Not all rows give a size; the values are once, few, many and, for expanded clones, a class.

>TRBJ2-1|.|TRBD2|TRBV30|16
CAWSVRPSGGADEQFF
TGTGCCTGGAGTGTACGCCCCAGCGGGGGGGCCGATGAGCAGTTCTTC
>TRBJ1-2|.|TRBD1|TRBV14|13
CASSPRTGGSYTF
TGTGCCAGCAGCCCTCGGACAGGGGGTAGCTACACCTTC
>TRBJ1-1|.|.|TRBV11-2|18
CASSLRDSGGGMNTEAFF
TGTGCCAGCAGCTTGAGGGATTCGGGCGGGGGCATGAACACTGAAGCTTTCTTT
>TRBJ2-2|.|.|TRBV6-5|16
CASSYSITQSTGELFF
TGTGCCAGCAGTTACTCGATTACACAGAGCACCGGGGAGCTGTTTTTT
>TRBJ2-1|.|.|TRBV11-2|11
CASSLAQGIVF
TGTGCCAGCAGCTTAGCACAGGGAATAGTCTTC
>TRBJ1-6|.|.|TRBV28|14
CASSPVTEGSPLHF
TGTGCCAGCAGCCCTGTGACAGAAGGTTCACCCCTCCACTTT
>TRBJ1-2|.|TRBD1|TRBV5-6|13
CASSYWDRDGYTF
TGTGCCAGCAGCTACTGGGACAGAGATGGCTACACCTTC
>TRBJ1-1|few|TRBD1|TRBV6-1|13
CASSRDRAAEAFF
TGTGCCAGCTCCCGGGACAGGGCCGCAGAAGCTTTCTTT
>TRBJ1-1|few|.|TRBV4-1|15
CASSQDPGWNTEAFF
TGCGCCAGCAGCCAAGATCCAGGGTGGAACACTGAAGCTTTCTTT
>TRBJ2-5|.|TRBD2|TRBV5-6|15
CASSLPSGGQETQYF
TGTGCCAGCAGCTTGCCTAGCGGGGGTCAAGAGACCCAGTACTTC
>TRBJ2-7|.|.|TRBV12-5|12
CASGLAGNEQYF
TGTGCTAGTGGTTTGGCCGGGAACGAGCAGTACTTC
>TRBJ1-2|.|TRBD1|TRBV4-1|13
CASTTRTGDGYTF
TGTGCCAGCACCACTCGGACAGGGGATGGCTACACCTTC
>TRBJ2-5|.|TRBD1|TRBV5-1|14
CASSPDRDGETQYF
TGCGCCAGCAGCCCCGACAGGGACGGAGAGACCCAGTACTTC
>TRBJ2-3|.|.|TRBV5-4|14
CASSPPSFADTQYF
TGTGCCAGCAGCCCCCCTAGTTTCGCAGATACGCAGTATTTT
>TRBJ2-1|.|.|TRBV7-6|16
CASSPTGGGSVNEQFF
TGTGCCAGCAGCCCGACCGGTGGGGGGTCCGTCAATGAGCAGTTCTTC
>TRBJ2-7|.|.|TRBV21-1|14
CASRIDRGSYEQYF
TGTGCCAGCAGAATCGACAGGGGCTCCTACGAGCAGTACTTC
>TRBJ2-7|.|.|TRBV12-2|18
CASRLAGILDGESYEQYF
TGTGCAAGTCGCTTAGCGGGGATACTGGACGGGGAATCCTACGAGCAGTACTTC
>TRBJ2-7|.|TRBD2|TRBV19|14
CASSFSGDSYEQYF
TGTGCCAGTAGTTTTAGCGGGGACTCCTACGAGCAGTACTTC
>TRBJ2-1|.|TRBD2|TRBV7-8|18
CASSQGLAGGLKYNEQFF
TGTGCCAGCAGCCAAGGACTAGCGGGGGGCCTGAAATACAATGAGCAGTTCTTC
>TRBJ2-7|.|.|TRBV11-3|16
CASSFIQGNSFYEQYF
TGTGCCAGCAGCTTTATCCAGGGAAATTCCTTCTACGAGCAGTACTTC
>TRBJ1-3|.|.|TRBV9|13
CARRYSSGNTIYF
TGTGCCAGACGTTACTCCTCTGGAAACACCATATATTTT
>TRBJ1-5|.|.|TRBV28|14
CASSLEGSNQPQHF
TGTGCCAGCAGCCTGGAGGGGTCCAATCAGCCCCAGCATTTT
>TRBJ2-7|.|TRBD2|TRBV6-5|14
CASSPSGATYEQYF
TGTGCCAGCAGCCCTAGCGGGGCCACCTACGAGCAGTACTTC
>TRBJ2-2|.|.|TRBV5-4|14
CASSFGGNTGELFF
TGTGCCAGCAGCTTCGGGGGAAACACCGGGGAGCTGTTTTTT